Following are 16 T cell receptor beta chains from one sample sequenced in a study of cytomegalovirus exposure and HLA in healthy donors. The PCR ran on 60 Vbeta and 13 Jbeta primers. Assay: immunoSEQ multiplex PCR; the TCRdb copy retains only in-frame clones and omits some. The sample holds more than 95,000 clones, around 75% seen once. Sequencing was carried out using PBMCs. The source is a man aged 35 to 55 in good health and CMV-seronegative.

This chain connects TRBV5-4 to TRBJ1-2; 8 nucleotides match TRBD1. J gave up 6 bases and V 4 bases, and 5 bases lay outside the gene matches. The CDR3 loop spans 13 amino acids. The V gene's germline CDR1 is SGHNT and CDR2 YYREEE (reference sequence). CDR3 nucleotide sequence: TGTGCCAGCAGCGAACAGGGGGTAGATGGCTACACCTTC. It codes for CASSEQGVDGYTF.

The rearrangement joins TRBV7-9 to TRBJ1-1; 10 bases map to TRBD1. The germline V gene encodes CDR1 SEHNR and CDR2 FQNEAQ (reference sequence). The CDR3 has 16 residues. V lost 5 bases to trimming and J lost 6 bases; unmatched junction nucleotides: 12. CDR3 nucleotides: TGTGCCAGCAGCACCGGGACAGGGGCCCAAAGGGCTGAAGCTTTCTTT. Translation gives CASSTGTGAQRAEAFF.

The V call is TRBV10-3, the J call TRBJ2-1; 9 nucleotides line up with TRBD2. J gave up 7 bases and V 2 bases, and 6 bases lay outside the gene matches. Germline V lookup: CDR1 ENHRY, CDR2 SYGVKD. CDR3 size: 15 residues. CDR3 protein: CAISERLAGSNEQFF. CDR3 coding DNA: TGTGCCATCAGTGAGAGGCTAGCGGGATCGAATGAGCAGTTCTTC.

J is TRBJ1-1 and V is TRBV5-1; unclear D gene. This CDR3 spans 16 amino acids. V lost 0 bases and J lost 4, with 16 bases in between. CDR1 is SGHRS, CDR2 YFSETQ, per germline. This CDR3 reads CASSLASNQVSTEAFF. For the CDR3, the DNA is TGCGCCAGCAGCTTGGCTTCAAACCAGGTCTCCACTGAAGCTTTCTTT. Together with reference TRBV5-1 and TRBJ1-1, the CDR3 gives the full variable domain: KAGVTQTPRYLIKTRGQQVTLSCSPISGHRSVSWYQQTPGQGLQFLFEYFSETQRNKGNFPGRFSGRQFSNSRSEMNVSTLELGDSALYLCASSLASNQVSTEAFFGQGTRLTVV.

This clone was seen just once. This chain connects TRBV29-1 to TRBJ1-2, with 7 bases lining up with TRBD1. In germline, CDR1 is SQVTM, CDR2 ANQGSEA. V lost 6 bases and J lost 6; bases outside the gene matches: 13. CDR3 size: 14 residues. CDR3 sequence: CSVIIKGAGNGYTF. The CDR3 bases are TGCAGCGTCATAATAAAGGGGGCGGGGAATGGCTACACCTTC. Filled out from reference TRBV29-1 and TRBJ1-2, the complete variable domain reads SAVISQKPSRDICQRGTSLTIQCQVDSQVTMMFWYRQQPGQSLTLIATANQGSEATYESGFVIDKFPISRPNLTFSTLTVSNMSPEDSSIYLCSVIIKGAGNGYTFGSGTRLTVV.

The V gene is TRBV10-1, the J gene TRBJ2-1; 12 bases are a match to TRBD2. Unmatched junction bases numbered 6, after V lost 3 bases and J lost 9 bases. The CDR3 runs to 15 residues. Per germline, CDR1 WNHNN and CDR2 SYGVQD (reference sequence). The CDR3 nucleotides read TGCGCCAGCAGTGATTCTAGCGGGAGGGCGGGTGAGCAGTTCTTC. Its protein product is CASSDSSGRAGEQFF.

Only a few counts were recorded for this clone. The V call is TRBV7-2, the J call TRBJ2-2; TRBD2 matches at 7 bases. This CDR3 spans 11 amino acids. CDR1 and CDR2 from the germline V gene are SGHTA and FQGNSA. The V segment lost 7 bases and the J segment 10 bases; nucleotides outside the gene matches: 3. The CDR3 DNA follows: TGTGCCAGCAACGGGGGGTTGGAGCTGTTTTTT. Its translation is CASNGGLELFF.

This chain links TRBV30 with TRBJ2-7; 7 nucleotides align to TRBD1. V trimming: 4 bases; J trimming: 11 bases; junction bases outside the gene matches: 14. The CDR3 runs to 13 residues. Germline loops: CDR1 GTSNPN, CDR2 SVGIG (reference sequence). The CDR3 sequence is CAWNQDRTTHKYF. CDR3 DNA sequence: TGTGCCTGGAACCAGGACAGGACCACTCATAAGTACTTC.

V usage is TRBV5-1 and J usage is TRBJ2-5; TRBD2 agrees at 11 bases. The last part of the DNA fits TRBJ2-7 better; the J call may be wrong. From germline, CDR1 is SGHRS and CDR2 YFSETQ. This CDR3 region has 15 residues. Here the CDR3 reads CASSPGTSGVYEQYF. The CDR3 region has the DNA TGCGCCAGCAGCCCCGGGACTAGCGGAGTCTACGAGCAGTACTTC.

CDR3 DNA: TGTGCCAGCAGCTTCGGGACTAGCGGGAGTGTAGATACGCAGTATTTT. It is translated as CASSFGTSGSVDTQYF. This chain connects TRBV7-8 to TRBJ2-3, with 14 nucleotides matching TRBD2. This CDR3 has 16 residues. Per germline, CDR1 SGHVS and CDR2 FQNEAQ. V lost 3 bases and J lost 5; bases outside the gene matches: 4.

The chain links TRBV14 to TRBJ2-7; 12 bases are a match to TRBD2. This CDR3 comprises 14 residues. CDR1 is SGHDN and CDR2 is FVKESK in the germline V gene. V shed 6 bases and J 5 bases; nucleotides not matched to a gene: 5. This chain's CDR3 is CASRRTSGANEQYF. In DNA, the CDR3 is TGTGCCAGCAGACGGACTAGCGGGGCTAACGAGCAGTACTTC.

The V and J genes are TRBV11-2 and TRBJ1-5, with 9 positions matching TRBD1. Losses at the gene ends were 0 bases for V and 7 bases for J; bases not matched to a gene: 7. Germline CDR1 is SGHAT and CDR2 is FQNNGV. The CDR3 runs 16 residues. For the CDR3, the DNA is TGTGCCAGCAGCTTAGATCGGGGACAGGGAGGACAGCCCCAGCATTTT. Its translation is CASSLDRGQGGQPQHF.

The gene calls are TRBV7-9 and TRBJ1-5; 9 bases fit TRBD1. In germline, CDR1 is SEHNR, CDR2 FQNEAQ (reference sequence). The J segment lost 3 bases and the V segment lost 5 bases, leaving 8 bases of the junction unmatched. The CDR3 covers 16 residues. The CDR3 DNA reads TGTGCCAGCAGCCTAAACACAGGGGGCAACAATCAGCCCCAGCATTTT. It translates to CASSLNTGGNNQPQHF.

Regarding this clone: At one of its ends the junction is not consistent with the germline gene, which may arise from a read error. This specimen includes other DNA sequences encoding the same CDR3. The V call is TRBV18, the J call TRBJ1-4; TRBD1 is a possible D gene (5 bases). The germline V gene encodes CDR1 KGHSH and CDR2 LQKENI. This CDR3 has 16 residues. CDR3: CASSPRQTATNEKLFF. CDR3 bases: TGTGCCAGCTCACCACGACAGACAGCAACTAATGAAAAACTGTTTTTC.

This chain connects TRBV6-4 to TRBJ2-2; possibly TRBD2 for D (5 bases). Germline CDR1 is MRHNA and CDR2 is SNTAGT. CDR3 length: 13 amino acids. V lost 0 bases and J 6 bases, leaving 5 bases between the germline ends. This chain's CDR3 is CASSDSLAGELFF. In DNA form, the CDR3 reads TGTGCCAGCAGTGACTCACTAGCCGGGGAGCTGTTTTTT.

V gene TRBV19 combines with J gene TRBJ2-7; 7 nucleotides align to TRBD2. The junction had 7 bases not matched to a gene; V was cut back by 6 bases and J by 5 bases. This CDR3 has 13 amino acids. The germline CDR1 and CDR2 sequences are LNHDA and SQIVND (reference sequence). CDR3 sequence reads: CASRGGSSHEQYF. CDR3 DNA: TGTGCCAGTAGGGGCGGGAGCTCACACGAGCAGTACTTC.